This TCR beta chain was documented in a study of siplizumab effects on memory and regulatory T cells. Approximately 100,000 TCR templates per sample were assayed. The table came from immunoSEQ multiplex PCR; TCRdb's copy has only in-frame clones and leaves some out. The sample holds 45,000 to 60,000 clones, about 88% seen once. Germline V gene lookup returns CDR1 KGHSH and CDR2 LQKENI. This CDR3 contains 12 residues. V was shortened by 6 bases and J by 5 bases, with 7 bases between the two germline ends. As concerns this clone: The antigen remains unidentified.

Overall study results and limits: Alloreactive clones mapping to unstimulated subsets formed only a minor fraction. Naive T cell populations appeared to exhibit greater diversity than memory cells and appeared to be major alloresponse contributors.

Material: naive CD8+ T cells sorted from blood. The chain joins TRBV18 to TRBJ1-4; no clear D gene. This TCR derives from a human donor in good health. The CDR3 DNA sequence: TGTGCCAGCTCCCCTGGAAATGAAAAACTGTTTTTT. Its protein product is CASSPGNEKLFF.